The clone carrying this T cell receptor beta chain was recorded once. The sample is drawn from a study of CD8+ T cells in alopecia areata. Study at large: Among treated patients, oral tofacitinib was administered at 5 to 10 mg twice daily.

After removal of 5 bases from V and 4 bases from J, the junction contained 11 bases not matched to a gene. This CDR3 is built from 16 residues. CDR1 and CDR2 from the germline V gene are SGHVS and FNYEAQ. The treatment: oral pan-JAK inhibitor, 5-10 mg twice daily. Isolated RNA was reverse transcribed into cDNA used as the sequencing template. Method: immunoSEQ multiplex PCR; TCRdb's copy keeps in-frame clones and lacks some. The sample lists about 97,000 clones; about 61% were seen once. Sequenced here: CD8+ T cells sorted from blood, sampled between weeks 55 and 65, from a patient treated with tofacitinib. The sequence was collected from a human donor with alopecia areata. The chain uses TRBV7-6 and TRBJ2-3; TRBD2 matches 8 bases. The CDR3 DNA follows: TGTGCCAGCAGCAAGCTAGCGGGCCCTCTGGCAGATACGCAGTATTTT. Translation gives CASSKLAGPLADTQYF.